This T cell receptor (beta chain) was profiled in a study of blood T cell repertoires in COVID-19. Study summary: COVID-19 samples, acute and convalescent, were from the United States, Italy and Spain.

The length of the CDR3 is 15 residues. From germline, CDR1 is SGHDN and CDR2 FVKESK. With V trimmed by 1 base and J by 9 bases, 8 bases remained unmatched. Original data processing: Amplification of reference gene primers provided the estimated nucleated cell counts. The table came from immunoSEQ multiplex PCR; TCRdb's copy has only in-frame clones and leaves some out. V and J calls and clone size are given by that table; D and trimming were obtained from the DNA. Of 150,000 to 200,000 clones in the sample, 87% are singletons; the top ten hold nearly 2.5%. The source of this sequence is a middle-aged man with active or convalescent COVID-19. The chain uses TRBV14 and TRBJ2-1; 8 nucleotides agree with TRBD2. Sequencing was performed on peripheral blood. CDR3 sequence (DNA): TGTGCCAGCAGCCAAGCGCGGGGGGTGCGAGGTGAGCAGTTCTTC. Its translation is CASSQARGVRGEQFF.